Shown below are 30 T cell receptor beta chains from a single sample sequenced in a study of identical twins. TCRdb re-called the 5' RACE reads through MiXCR, storing one row per CDR3 protein. This table holds hundreds of thousands of distinct CDR3 sequences, 10% to 15% found once. These sequences were also reported in another study, on yellow fever vaccine responses in identical twins.

Sequenced material: PBMCs. The receptors shown here come from a woman younger than 35 in good health.

The rearrangement joins TRBV18 to TRBJ2-7, with D perhaps matching TRBD1 (6 bases). Germline lookup yields CDR1 KGHSH and CDR2 LQKENI. The CDR3 is 12 amino acids. V dropped 6 bases and J dropped 4 bases, with 10 bases sitting between them. CDR3 residues: CASSGQTYEQYV. CDR3 bases: TGTGCCAGCTCTGGACAGACATACGAGCAGTACGTC.

This chain joins TRBV4-1 and TRBJ2-1; TRBD1 matches at 7 bases. The ends lost 8 bases at V and 4 bases at J; junction bases unmatched: 2. The CDR3 loop spans 12 amino acids. The germline gives CDR1 MGHRA, CDR2 YSYEKL. The CDR3 is CASGQAYNEQFF. The CDR3 DNA sequence: TGCGCCAGCGGACAGGCTTACAATGAGCAGTTCTTC.

This chain links TRBV5-1 with TRBJ1-1; D unresolved. Between the trimmed V and J ends, which lost 1 base and 2 bases, there was a span of 9 bases. CDR1 and CDR2 from the germline V gene are SGHRS and YFSETQ. This CDR3 contains 14 residues. The CDR3 loop is CASSLTAHNTEAFF. CDR3 nucleotide sequence: TGCGCCAGCAGCTTGACAGCCCATAACACTGAAGCTTTCTTT.

This clonotype was observed at least ten times. The chain employs TRBV12-3 or TRBV12-4 and TRBJ2-3; D tentatively reads TRBD1 or TRBD2 (7 bases each). The V end lost 6 bases, the J end lost 0 bases, and 16 bases lay between the germline ends. There are 16 residues in the CDR3. The CDR3 DNA is TGTGCCAGCAGAGCGGGACAGTTCGTTAGCACAGATACGCAGTATTTT. Its protein product is CASRAGQFVSTDTQYF.

This clonotype was seen ten or more times. The chain employs TRBV3-1 and TRBJ2-2, with 11 positions matching TRBD2. V gave up 4 bases and J gave up 2 bases; unmatched junction bases: 3. CDR3 length equals 16 residues. The germline CDR1 and CDR2 sequences are LGHDT and YNNKEL (reference sequence). The CDR3 coding sequence is TGTGCCAGCAGCCCGACTAGCGGGGTTAACACCGGGGAGCTGTTTTTT. Its protein is CASSPTSGVNTGELFF.

The chain joins TRBV5-1 to TRBJ2-1, with 8 nucleotides matching TRBD1. V shed 0 bases, J shed 2 bases, and the junction held 4 bases outside the gene matches. CDR1 is SGHRS, CDR2 YFSETQ, per germline. The CDR3 totals 16 residues. CDR3 sequence (DNA): TGCGCCAGCAGCTTGGAAGGGGGACAGGCCTACAATGAGCAGTTCTTC. Protein sequence: CASSLEGGQAYNEQFF.

This clonotype was seen a handful of times. The V and J genes are TRBV20-1 and TRBJ2-1, with TRBD1 matching over 9 bases. J lost 2 bases, V lost 3 bases, and 5 bases had no gene match. Germline V gene sequence: CDR1 DFQATT, CDR2 SNEGSKA (reference sequence). The CDR3 sequence is 15 residues long. The CDR3 loop reads CSASGGTGTYNEQFF. The CDR3 bases are TGCAGTGCTAGTGGCGGGACAGGGACCTACAATGAGCAGTTCTTC.

The gene calls are TRBV6-2 or TRBV6-3 and TRBJ2-1; possibly TRBD1 for D (6 bases). V was shortened by 7 bases and J by 3 bases, with 22 bases between the two germline ends. The CDR3 sequence is 17 residues long. CDR1 is MNHEY, CDR2 SVGEGT, per germline. DNA of the CDR3: TGTGCCAGCAACACAAAACGTGGGGGCACCTACTACAATGAGCAGTTCTTC. Residues: CASNTKRGGTYYNEQFF.

This clonotype was seen a few times. CDR3 nucleotide sequence: TGTGCCAGCAGCCAAGTAAGGGCGATGGGCCAGCCCCAGCATTTT. Translating it yields CASSQVRAMGQPQHF. The J gene is TRBJ1-5, the V gene TRBV3-1; D call uncertain. There are 15 residues in the CDR3. CDR1 is LGHDT and CDR2 is YNNKEL in the germline V gene (reference sequence). V lost 1 base and J 7 bases, leaving 14 bases between the germline ends.

This clonotype turned up a few times. CDR3 amino acids: CASGAGQPYEQYF. CDR3 bases: TGTGCCAGCGGGGCCGGCCAACCCTACGAGCAGTACTTC. V usage is TRBV28 and J usage is TRBJ2-7, with D perhaps TRBD1 (5 bases). V was shortened by 8 bases and J by 2 bases, with 13 bases between the two germline ends. The CDR3 runs to 13 residues. Germline CDR1 MDHEN, CDR2 SYDVKM. Filled out from reference TRBV28 and TRBJ2-7, the complete variable domain reads DVKVTQSSRYLVKRTGEKVFLECVQDMDHENMFWYRQDPGLGLRLIYFSYDVKMKEKGDIPEGYSVSREKKERFSLILESASTNQTSMYLCASGAGQPYEQYFGPGTRLTVT.

The V call is TRBV5-1, the J call TRBJ2-1; 8 bases match TRBD2. J was trimmed by 7 bases and V by 7 bases; bases with no gene match: 10. This CDR3 is built from 14 residues. The germline CDR1 and CDR2 sequences are SGHRS and YFSETQ. The CDR3 DNA sequence: TGCGCCAGCTCGGAAGCGGGAGTTAGAAATGAGCAGTTCTTC. Amino acid sequence: CASSEAGVRNEQFF.

Ten or more counts support this clonotype. This sequence joins TRBV12-3 or TRBV12-4 and TRBJ2-1; 7 bases agree with TRBD2. The V segment lost 1 base and the J segment 5 bases; nucleotides outside the gene matches: 5. This CDR3 has 15 amino acids. Here the CDR3 reads CASSLGAGRNNEQFF. CDR3 nucleotides: TGTGCCAGCAGTTTAGGTGCCGGGAGGAACAATGAGCAGTTCTTC.

The chain couples TRBV11-1 to TRBJ2-3; TRBD2 matches at 7 bases. The CDR3 is 15 amino acids. V was pared by 7 bases and J by 5 bases, with 12 bases of the junction left unmatched. CDR1 is SGHAT and CDR2 is FQDESV in the germline V gene (reference sequence). CDR3 DNA: TGTGCCAGCACCCACGGCGCGGGAGCTGGAGATACGCAGTATTTT. This translates into CASTHGAGAGDTQYF.

This clonotype was detected many times. The chain combines TRBV10-3 with TRBJ1-2; D remains ambiguous. Germline V gene lookup returns CDR1 ENHRY and CDR2 SYGVKD. The CDR3 has 14 amino acids. V dropped 2 bases and J dropped 12 bases, with 19 bases sitting between them. CDR3 residues: CAISEVGGKAPNTF. Here the CDR3 DNA reads TGTGCCATCAGTGAGGTTGGAGGGAAGGCTCCAAACACCTTC.

The chain is built from TRBV24-1 and TRBJ2-1; 11 nucleotides match TRBD2. The trim removed 3 bases at V and 6 bases at J, leaving 12 bases unmatched. The length of the CDR3 is 18 residues. Germline-derived CDR1 and CDR2 are KGHDR and SFDVKD. The CDR3 loop reads CATSDPTPASGRLNEQFF. CDR3 DNA: TGTGCCACCAGTGATCCAACTCCGGCTAGCGGGAGGCTCAATGAGCAGTTCTTC.

V usage is TRBV6-1 and J usage is TRBJ1-5; TRBD1 aligns across 10 bases. In germline, CDR1 is MNHNS, CDR2 SASEGT. Unmatched junction bases numbered 9, after V lost 2 bases and J lost 5 bases. This CDR3 spans 17 amino acids. The CDR3 DNA reads TGTGCCAGCAGTGAACTCCTCCGGGACAGGGGACATCAGCCCCAGCATTTT. It encodes CASSELLRDRGHQPQHF.

This clonotype was seen only a few times. The chain combines TRBV9 with TRBJ2-5; D remains ambiguous. The CDR3 is 15 amino acids. V was clipped by 0 bases and J by 0 bases, with 9 bases between them. The germline V gene has CDR1 SGDLS and CDR2 YYNGEE. The CDR3 nucleotides are TGTGCCAGCAGCGTAGCGGCCGCCTACCAAGAGACCCAGTACTTC. This translates into CASSVAAAYQETQYF. The whole variable domain, remainder taken from reference TRBV9 and TRBJ2-5, is DSGVTQTPKHLITATGQRVTLRCSPRSGDLSVYWYQQSLDQGLQFLIQYYNGEERAKGNILERFSAQQFPDLHSELNLSSLELGDSALYFCASSVAAAYQETQYFGPGTRLLVL.

This clonotype was found many times. The chain employs TRBV29-1 and TRBJ2-1; 9 positions match TRBD1. Germline CDR1 reads SQVTM; CDR2 reads ANQGSEA. The CDR3 spans 14 residues. With V trimmed by 6 bases and J by 2 bases, 5 bases remained unmatched. CDR3 amino acids: CSVHRDRAYNEQFF. The CDR3 DNA is TGCAGCGTCCACAGGGACAGGGCCTACAATGAGCAGTTCTTC.

The chain has TRBV7-8 and TRBJ2-4, with D unresolved. V lost 5 bases and J 7 bases, leaving 18 bases between the germline ends. The CDR3 is 15 residues long. Germline CDR1 is SGHVS and CDR2 is FQNEAQ. The CDR3 coding sequence is TGTGCCAGCAGCCCAGATCGGACCTCCCTTAACATTCAGTACTTC. This translates into CASSPDRTSLNIQYF. The whole variable domain, remainder taken from reference TRBV7-8 and TRBJ2-4, is GAGVSQSPRYKVAKRGQDVALRCDPISGHVSLFWYQQALGQGPEFLTYFQNEAQLDKSGLPSDRFFAERPEGSVSTLKIQRTQQEDSAVYLCASSPDRTSLNIQYFGAGTRLSVL.

This clonotype appeared a few times. The chain recombines TRBV4-1 with TRBJ1-1, with D possibly matching TRBD1 (5 bases). This CDR3 contains 13 residues. V dropped 8 bases and J dropped 3 bases, with 13 bases sitting between them. From germline, CDR1 is MGHRA and CDR2 YSYEKL. The CDR3 DNA reads TGCGCCAGCGGCCTTGGGGGGGACACTGAAGCTTTCTTT. Residues: CASGLGGDTEAFF.

The chain recombines TRBV2 with TRBJ2-7; D is ambiguous. V dropped 1 base and J dropped 1 base, with 11 bases sitting between them. The germline V gene encodes CDR1 SNHLY and CDR2 FYNNEI. The CDR3 is 15 amino acids. In DNA, the CDR3 is TGTGCCAGCAGTGAAGAGGACCCGATATCCTACGAGCAGTACTTC. It encodes CASSEEDPISYEQYF.

The V gene is TRBV7-9, the J gene TRBJ2-6, with D unresolved. CDR1 is SEHNR and CDR2 is FQNEAQ in the germline V gene (reference sequence). The V gene lost 7 bases and the J gene lost 4 bases, with 11 bases spanning the gap. CDR3 length: 14 residues. CDR3 DNA: TGTGCCAGCACCGTAGTGGGCGGGGCCAACGTCCTGACTTTC. Protein sequence: CASTVVGGANVLTF.

With respect to this clonotype: One junction end disagrees with the germline gene, perhaps due to a read error. The V call is TRBV6-5, the J call TRBJ2-7, with D possibly TRBD2 on 5 matching bases. This CDR3 spans 15 amino acids. Per the germline V gene, CDR1 is MNHEY and CDR2 is SVGAGI. The CDR3 loop reads CASSFPRGEVFEQHF. As DNA, the CDR3 is TGTGCCAGCAGTTTCCCTCGGGGAGAGGTCTTCGAGCAGCACTTC.

The CDR3 bases are TGTGCCAGCAGCCTCCGAGGGGTCGCCGAGCAGTACTTC. It codes for CASSLRGVAEQYF. The chain joins TRBV12-3 or TRBV12-4 to TRBJ2-7; possibly TRBD1 or TRBD2 for D (5 bases each). The ends were cut back, 6 bases at V and 6 bases at J, with 15 bases in the middle. This CDR3 has 13 amino acids.

This clonotype has just a few counts. The gene calls are TRBV10-3 and TRBJ1-2; no firm D call. The CDR3 extends over 12 amino acids. CDR1 and CDR2 (germline): ENHRY, SYGVKD. Trimming left V 5 bases short and J 5 bases short, with 9 bases between. CDR3 coding DNA: TGTGCCATCAGTCTAGGAACTTATGGCTACACCTTC. Protein sequence: CAISLGTYGYTF.

This clonotype was found many times. CDR3 sequence reads: CSCTLASGSISYNEQFF. The CDR3 DNA reads TGCAGCTGCACCCTGGCTAGCGGGAGTATCTCCTACAATGAGCAGTTCTTC. V is TRBV29-1 and J is TRBJ2-1; the match to TRBD2 covers 10 bases. This CDR3 has 17 amino acids. Germline V gives CDR1 SQVTM, CDR2 ANQGSEA. Unmatched junction bases numbered 13, after V lost 8 bases and J lost 0 bases.

This clonotype was recorded a few times. This sequence joins TRBV3-1 and TRBJ2-1; a weak D match, TRBD2 (6 bases). V lost 2 bases, J lost 6 bases, and 11 bases lay in between. CDR3 length: 14 residues. CDR1 is LGHDT and CDR2 is YNNKEL in the germline V gene (reference sequence). The CDR3 bases are TGTGCCAGCAGCCAAACGGCGGGATCCAATGAGCAGTTCTTC. Encoded protein: CASSQTAGSNEQFF.

The sample holds a few counts of this clonotype. The rearrangement links TRBV10-1 to TRBJ1-1, with TRBD1 as a possible D gene (5 bases). V was cut by 6 bases and J by 2 bases, with 10 bases left in between. The germline gives CDR1 WNHNN, CDR2 SYGVQD (reference sequence). The CDR3 extends over 13 amino acids. The CDR3 loop is CASRVGQNTEAFF. The CDR3 bases are TGCGCCAGCAGAGTCGGACAAAACACTGAAGCTTTCTTT.

This clonotype was observed a few times. The chain couples TRBV12-5 to TRBJ1-4; a possible D gene is TRBD1 (6 bases). Germline V gene data show CDR1 as LGHNT and CDR2 as FRNRAP. The CDR3 covers 14 residues. V lost 4 bases and J lost 8, with 14 bases in between. The CDR3 is CASGSSDRTEKLFF. The CDR3 DNA sequence: TGTGCTAGTGGTTCCTCGGACAGAACCGAAAAACTGTTTTTT.

The chain carries TRBV4-1 and TRBJ2-7, with 8 bases lining up with TRBD1. The CDR3 is 16 amino acids. Trimming took 0 bases from V and 2 from J; bases not matched to a gene: 6. CDR1 and CDR2 from the germline V gene are MGHRA and YSYEKL. The CDR3, as DNA: TGCGCCAGCAGCCAAGATTTTCCGGGACAGGCCTACGAGCAGTACTTC. Its translation is CASSQDFPGQAYEQYF.